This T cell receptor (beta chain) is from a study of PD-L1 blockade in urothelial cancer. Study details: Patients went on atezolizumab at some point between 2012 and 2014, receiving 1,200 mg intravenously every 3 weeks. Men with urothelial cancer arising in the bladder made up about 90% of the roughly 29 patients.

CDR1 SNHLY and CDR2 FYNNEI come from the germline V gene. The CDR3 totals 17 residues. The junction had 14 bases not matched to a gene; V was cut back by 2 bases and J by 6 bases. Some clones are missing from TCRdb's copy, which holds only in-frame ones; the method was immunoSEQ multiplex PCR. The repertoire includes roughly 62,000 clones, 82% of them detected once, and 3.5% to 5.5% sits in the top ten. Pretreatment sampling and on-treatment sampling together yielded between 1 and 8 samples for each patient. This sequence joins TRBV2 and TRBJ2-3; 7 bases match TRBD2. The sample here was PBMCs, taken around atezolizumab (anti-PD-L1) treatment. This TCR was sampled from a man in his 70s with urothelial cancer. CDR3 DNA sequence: TGTGCCAGCAGTGAACCCAAGCGGGGAAGAGTGCCCGATACGCAGTATTTT. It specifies CASSEPKRGRVPDTQYF.